This T cell receptor beta chain emerged from a study of blood T cell repertoires in COVID-19. Sequencing used immunoSEQ multiplex PCR; TCRdb keeps in-frame clones, though not all of them. The sample yields 75,000 to 95,000 clones, roughly nine tenths seen once. The clonotype was recovered from a human donor in a cohort sampled during active COVID-19. Sequences were obtained from peripheral blood.

CDR3 residues: CASSQRGGATNEKLFF. CDR3 coding DNA: TGTGCCAGCAGCCAGCGGGGGGGCGCAACTAATGAAAAACTGTTTTTT. The chain joins TRBV7-2 to TRBJ1-4, with D possibly being TRBD1 (6 bases). The CDR3 covers 16 residues. CDR1 is SGHTA, CDR2 FQGNSA, per germline. V lost 5 bases to trimming and J lost 0 bases, with 13 bases between them.